The 21 T cell receptor beta chains below were found in one sample sequenced in a study of CD8+ T cells in alopecia areata. Isolated RNA was reverse transcribed into cDNA used as the sequencing template. Data came from immunoSEQ multiplex PCR; TCRdb stores just in-frame clones and leaves some out. The sample gives some 100,000 clones, roughly 66% of which show up once; around 2.8% is in the top ten. The sample comprised CD4+ T cells sorted from blood. The origin of the receptors is a human donor in good health.

This clone came up once. V gene TRBV5-6 combines with J gene TRBJ1-1; 10 nucleotides line up with TRBD1. CDR1 and CDR2 (germline): SGHDT, YYEEEE. V trimming: 2 bases; J trimming: 5 bases; junction bases outside the gene matches: 3. The CDR3 totals 14 residues. The CDR3 protein is CASSFDRGQTEAFF. CDR3 coding DNA: TGTGCCAGCAGCTTTGACAGGGGGCAGACTGAAGCTTTCTTT. The variable domain in full, completed from reference TRBV5-6 and TRBJ1-1, reads DAGVTQSPTHLIKTRGQQVTLRCSPKSGHDTVSWYQQALGQGPQFIFQYYEEEERQRGNFPDRFSGHQFPNYSSELNVNALLLGDSALYLCASSFDRGQTEAFFGQGTRLTVV.

The chain has TRBV10-1 and TRBJ1-5, with 7 bases fitting TRBD1. The CDR3 length is 14 residues. V lost 6 bases, J lost 9 bases, and 11 bases stayed unmatched. Germline assignment: CDR1 WNHNN and CDR2 SYGVQD (reference sequence). CDR3 loop: CASSGQGGDPPQHF. The CDR3 region has the DNA TGCGCCAGCAGCGGGCAGGGGGGCGACCCGCCCCAGCATTTT.

The chain is built from TRBV11-2 and TRBJ2-6; 8 bases align to TRBD2. CDR1 and CDR2 from the germline V gene are SGHAT and FQNNGV. CDR3 length: 16 amino acids. With V trimmed by 5 bases and J by 4 bases, 7 bases remained unmatched. The CDR3 region has the DNA TGTGCCAGCAGCCTAGCGGGTGGGTCCGGGGCCAACGTCCTGACTTTC. Amino acids: CASSLAGGSGANVLTF.

Remarks on this clone: Other DNA sequences in this specimen translate into the identical CDR3. This chain joins TRBV27 and TRBJ1-5, with D maybe TRBD1 (6 bases). The CDR3 is 13 amino acids. V was trimmed by 2 bases and J by 7 bases, leaving 9 bases between them. Germline CDR1 and CDR2: MNHEY and SMNVEV (reference sequence). The CDR3 nucleotides are TGTGCCAGCAGTTTAGAGGGACAACAGCCCCAGCATTTT. It yields the protein CASSLEGQQPQHF.

This chain links TRBV29-1 with TRBJ1-2; TRBD1 is a possible D gene (6 bases). Germline CDR1 and CDR2: SQVTM and ANQGSEA. Trimming stripped 1 base from V and 8 bases from J, with 14 bases between. The CDR3 has 13 residues. The CDR3 nucleotides are TGCAGCGTTGAAGTCCAGGGGCAGACGGGCTACACCTTC. Amino acids: CSVEVQGQTGYTF.

A few counts support this clone. The V and J genes are TRBV5-6 and TRBJ2-7; 8 bases agree with TRBD1. Germline V gene data show CDR1 as SGHDT and CDR2 as YYEEEE. This CDR3 has 14 residues. J lost 2 bases, V lost 0 bases, and 1 base had no gene match. The CDR3 sequence is CASSLVGQAYEQYF. CDR3 DNA sequence: TGTGCCAGCAGCTTGGTGGGACAGGCCTACGAGCAGTACTTC.

Only a few counts were recorded for this clone. The chain carries TRBV25-1 and TRBJ2-5; tentatively, D is TRBD1 (6 bases). Germline-derived CDR1 and CDR2 are MGHDK and SYGVNS. This CDR3 region has 12 residues. Trimming removed 7 bases at V and 4 bases at J, with 10 bases between. CDR3 sequence (DNA): TGTGCCAGCACAGGGGATCTAGAGACCCAGTACTTC. Protein product: CASTGDLETQYF.

J is TRBJ1-3 and V is TRBV30; the D gene is possibly TRBD1 (5 bases). V gave up 0 bases and J gave up 4 bases, with 10 bases separating them. CDR1 GTSNPN and CDR2 SVGIG come from the germline V gene (reference sequence). The CDR3 loop spans 14 amino acids. The chain's CDR3 is CAWSVGRGGNTIYF. In nucleotides, the CDR3 is TGTGCCTGGAGTGTTGGGAGGGGAGGAAACACCATATATTTT.

J is TRBJ2-7 and V is TRBV27; 7 bases are a match to TRBD2. The ends lost 8 bases at V and 2 bases at J; junction bases unmatched: 6. CDR3 size: 13 residues. Germline V lookup: CDR1 MNHEY, CDR2 SMNVEV (reference sequence). CDR3 sequence reads: CASGERGPYEQYF. In nucleotides, the CDR3 is TGTGCCAGCGGGGAGCGGGGCCCCTACGAGCAGTACTTC.

This sequence joins TRBV27 and TRBJ1-6, with TRBD1 matching over 7 bases. The germline gives CDR1 MNHEY, CDR2 SMNVEV (reference sequence). CDR3 length equals 14 residues. V shed 2 bases and J 7 bases; nucleotides not matched to a gene: 2. The CDR3 region is CASSLADRNSPLHF. In DNA, the CDR3 is TGTGCCAGCAGTTTAGCGGACAGGAATTCACCCCTCCACTTT.

The J gene is TRBJ1-1, the V gene TRBV30; D is unclear. CDR3 length: 12 residues. Germline V gene lookup returns CDR1 GTSNPN and CDR2 SVGIG (reference sequence). V lost 4 bases to trimming and J lost 1 base, with 7 bases between them. CDR3 bases: TGTGCCTGGATAAAGGAGAACACTGAAGCTTTCTTT. Its translation: CAWIKENTEAFF.

The sample holds a few counts of this clone. The V and J genes are TRBV30 and TRBJ2-2; the D call may be TRBD1 or TRBD2 (6 bases each). The V end lost 3 bases, the J end lost 7 bases, and 12 bases lay between the germline ends. Germline V gene data show CDR1 as GTSNPN and CDR2 as SVGIG (reference sequence). CDR3 length: 13 amino acids. DNA for the CDR3: TGTGCCTGGAGGGGGGGCCAGATCGGGGAGCTGTTTTTT. Translated, it gives CAWRGGQIGELFF.

The V call is TRBV30, the J call TRBJ1-1, with TRBD1 identical over 7 bases. With 8 bases clipped from V and 1 base from J, the junction kept 7 bases outside the gene matches. Germline V gene sequence: CDR1 GTSNPN, CDR2 SVGIG (reference sequence). This CDR3 spans 13 amino acids. CDR3 region: CAGSQGGNTEAFF. DNA of the CDR3: TGTGCCGGCTCCCAGGGGGGGAACACTGAAGCTTTCTTT.

This clone occurred once. The chain has TRBV30 and TRBJ1-2, with 8 nucleotides matching TRBD1. This CDR3 spans 12 amino acids. Germline V gives CDR1 GTSNPN, CDR2 SVGIG (reference sequence). Unmatched junction bases numbered 2, after V lost 6 bases and J lost 2 bases. DNA for the CDR3: TGTGCCTGCCGGGACAGGAACTATGGCTACACCTTC. This sequence encodes CACRDRNYGYTF.

This clone was recorded only once. The chain combines TRBV30 with TRBJ1-4; weak D call: TRBD1 (6 bases). From germline, CDR1 is GTSNPN and CDR2 SVGIG (reference sequence). The CDR3 runs to 13 residues. V lost 4 bases to trimming and J lost 6 bases, with 12 bases between them. CDR3 amino acids: CAWTRTAHEKLFF. As DNA, the CDR3 is TGTGCCTGGACCCGGACAGCCCATGAAAAACTGTTTTTT.

The rearrangement uses TRBV5-1 and TRBJ2-5, with a weak D call TRBD2 (6 bases). CDR3 size: 16 residues. The germline gives CDR1 SGHRS, CDR2 YFSETQ. Trimming took 4 bases from V and 1 from J, leaving 17 bases between them. CDR3 sequence reads: CASSPTFTSLQETQYF. DNA for the CDR3: TGCGCCAGCAGCCCTACCTTCACTAGCCTCCAAGAGACCCAGTACTTC.

The chain is built from TRBV7-9 and TRBJ2-3, with 8 bases lining up with TRBD2. Trimming cost V 2 bases and J 2 bases; bases outside gene matches: 9. CDR3 length equals 17 residues. Germline V gene sequence: CDR1 SEHNR, CDR2 FQNEAQ (reference sequence). The CDR3 protein is CASSLPPGLAHTDTQYF. CDR3 nucleotide sequence: TGTGCCAGCAGCTTACCCCCCGGACTAGCCCACACAGATACGCAGTATTTT.

This chain uses TRBV5-1 with TRBJ2-3, with 7 bases fitting TRBD2. CDR3 size: 15 residues. Germline CDR1 is SGHRS and CDR2 is YFSETQ. V dropped 1 base and J dropped 2; count of bases not matched to a gene: 4. CDR3 sequence: CASSLTSEPTDTQYF. The CDR3 DNA is TGCGCCAGCAGCTTGACTAGCGAACCCACAGATACGCAGTATTTT.

This clone was seen a handful of times. At one of its ends the junction is not consistent with the germline gene, which may arise from a read error. The V gene is TRBV4-1, the J gene TRBJ2-6; no definite D call. Per germline, CDR1 MGHRA and CDR2 YSYEKL. The CDR3 sequence is 15 residues long. The CDR3, as DNA: TGTGCCAGCAGCCCACACGGACCTGGGGCCAACGTCCTGACTTTC. This translates into CASSPHGPGANVLTF.

V usage is TRBV7-6 and J usage is TRBJ2-1; TRBD2 aligns across 10 bases. Germline loops: CDR1 SGHVS, CDR2 FNYEAQ. V lost 5 bases, J lost 5 bases, and 6 bases stayed unmatched. The CDR3 consists of 15 residues. In nucleotides, the CDR3 is TGTGCCAGCAGCCAAACTAGCGGGACAAACAATGAGCAGTTCTTC. Translated: CASSQTSGTNNEQFF.

This clone is labeled as medium-sized (0.01 to 0.1%). This chain links TRBV5-1 with TRBJ1-6; D unclear. The V gene lost 5 bases and the J gene lost 8 bases, with 8 bases spanning the gap. Germline-derived CDR1 and CDR2 are SGHRS and YFSETQ. The CDR3 runs to 12 residues. CDR3 DNA: TGCGCCAGCAGTGAGGAGTATTCACCCCTCCACTTT. It encodes CASSEEYSPLHF.